These 27 T cell receptor beta chains share one sample of origin, sequenced in a study of shared clonotypes between healthy human individuals. The data were produced by immunoSEQ multiplex PCR, yet TCRdb's version contains in-frame clones alone and is incomplete. The sample holds about 1,500,000 clones; around 97% are singletons and the top ten take roughly 1.1%. Input material: naive CD4+ T cells sorted from blood. Subset: CD45RA+ positively selected. The source is a man aged 30-40 years in good health.

CDR3 protein: CASLSGLALTYEQYF. CDR3 sequence (DNA): TGTGCCAGCCTTTCGGGCCTAGCGCTGACCTACGAGCAGTACTTC. The chain uses TRBV28 and TRBJ2-7, with D possibly TRBD2 on 6 matching bases. V shed 8 bases and J shed 2 bases, with 19 bases lying between them. Germline-derived CDR1 and CDR2 are MDHEN and SYDVKM. The CDR3 runs to 15 residues.

The V gene is TRBV12-5, the J gene TRBJ2-5, with 7 bases aligning to TRBD2. The CDR3 is 16 residues long. Per the germline V gene, CDR1 is LGHNT and CDR2 is FRNRAP. V lost 7 bases and J lost 10; bases outside the gene matches: 21. CDR3 sequence: CASAAPGSAGERGQYF. DNA of the CDR3: TGTGCTAGTGCCGCCCCGGGCTCGGCGGGGGAAAGGGGCCAGTACTTC.

J is TRBJ2-1 and V is TRBV18, with D possibly matching TRBD2 (6 bases). Deletions cut 8 bases from V and 5 bases from J, with 19 bases between. Germline CDR1 KGHSH, CDR2 LQKENI. There are 15 residues in the CDR3. CDR3 protein: CASTHRDLHNNEQFF. The CDR3, as DNA: TGTGCCAGCACGCACCGGGACTTGCACAACAATGAGCAGTTCTTC.

The chain employs TRBV7-6 and TRBJ2-2, with 8 bases that match TRBD1. In germline, CDR1 is SGHVS, CDR2 FNYEAQ. Trimming removed 1 base from V and 4 bases from J; junction bases left unmatched: 8. This CDR3 is built from 17 residues. The CDR3 region has the DNA TGTGCCAGCAGCTTAGGTAAACAGGGGGTGGGCACCGGGGAGCTGTTTTTT. Protein: CASSLGKQGVGTGELFF.

The chain employs TRBV9 and TRBJ1-2; the D gene is possibly TRBD1 (5 bases). CDR1 is SGDLS, CDR2 YYNGEE, per germline. Trimming pared 4 bases from V and 0 bases from J, leaving 7 bases between. This CDR3 contains 13 residues. CDR3 region: CASSQGSNYGYTF. The DNA of the CDR3 is TGTGCCAGCAGCCAGGGATCTAACTATGGCTACACCTTC.

This clone was counted a single time. The rearrangement links TRBV5-4 to TRBJ2-3; a possible D gene is TRBD2 (5 bases). V lost 2 bases and J lost 3, with 13 bases in between. The CDR3 contains 15 residues. The V gene's germline CDR1 is SGHNT and CDR2 YYREEE (reference sequence). CDR3: CASSFGGFETDTQYF. The CDR3, as DNA: TGTGCCAGCAGCTTCGGCGGGTTTGAGACAGATACGCAGTATTTT.

The chain recombines TRBV7-8 with TRBJ2-7; the match to TRBD2 covers 7 bases. The ends lost 5 bases at V and 7 bases at J; junction bases unmatched: 11. The V gene's germline CDR1 is SGHVS and CDR2 FQNEAQ. This CDR3 contains 14 residues. The CDR3 DNA follows: TGTGCCAGCAGCGATGGTTTGCTAGCGGATGAGCAGTACTTC. Amino acids: CASSDGLLADEQYF.

The sample holds one count of this clone. Other DNA sequences in the same sample also yield this CDR3. The J gene is TRBJ2-3, the V gene TRBV18; no firm D call. V was cut by 0 bases and J by 3 bases, with 7 bases left in between. The CDR3 sequence is 14 residues long. Germline V gene sequence: CDR1 KGHSH, CDR2 LQKENI. DNA for the CDR3: TGTGCCAGCTCACCACCGGCGAGGACAGATACGCAGTATTTT. Amino acids: CASSPPARTDTQYF.

This chain uses TRBV2 with TRBJ1-5; D remains unclear. CDR3 length: 18 amino acids. Germline V gives CDR1 SNHLY, CDR2 FYNNEI. Trimming took off 4 bases at V and 0 bases at J, with 19 bases between the two ends. The CDR3 loop reads CASSVDHPSEDSNQPQHF. CDR3 nucleotides: TGTGCCAGCAGTGTTGATCACCCGTCCGAGGATAGCAATCAGCCCCAGCATTTT.

Remarks on this clone: Other nucleotide sequences in the sample specify the same CDR3. This chain connects TRBV28 to TRBJ2-7, with 8 bases identical to TRBD1. J was trimmed by 3 bases and V by 2 bases; bases with no gene match: 3. Germline V gene data show CDR1 as MDHEN and CDR2 as SYDVKM. CDR3 size: 14 residues. CDR3 nucleotides: TGTGCCAGCAGTTTACCCGGGACAGGCTACGAGCAGTACTTC. Amino acid sequence: CASSLPGTGYEQYF.

V is TRBV5-1 and J is TRBJ2-3, with D perhaps given as TRBD1 or TRBD2 (6 bases each). The CDR3 consists of 14 residues. Deletions cut 0 bases from V and 4 bases from J, with 9 bases between. The germline gives CDR1 SGHRS, CDR2 YFSETQ. The CDR3 sequence: CASSLGGAADTQYF. The CDR3 region has the DNA TGCGCCAGCAGCTTGGGGGGGGCCGCAGATACGCAGTATTTT.

This chain uses TRBV10-3 with TRBJ2-6; no reliable D call. CDR1 is ENHRY and CDR2 is SYGVKD in the germline V gene. CDR3 length: 16 residues. V lost 6 bases to trimming and J lost 0 bases, with 12 bases between them. CDR3 amino acids: CAISSTNNSGANVLTF. The CDR3, as DNA: TGTGCCATCAGCTCAACCAACAACTCTGGGGCCAACGTCCTGACTTTC.

The chain recombines TRBV5-1 with TRBJ1-1; D perhaps matches TRBD1 (5 bases). The CDR3 consists of 12 residues. V dropped 3 bases and J dropped 6 bases, with 9 bases sitting between them. Per germline, CDR1 SGHRS and CDR2 YFSETQ. The CDR3 nucleotides read TGCGCCAGCAGCTCGGTAGGGGCTGAAGCTTTCTTT. Amino acid sequence: CASSSVGAEAFF.

The rearrangement joins TRBV28 to TRBJ2-1, with D uncertain. The CDR3 is 13 amino acids. The V end lost 1 base, the J end lost 8 bases, and 9 bases lay between the germline ends. Germline CDR1 is MDHEN and CDR2 is SYDVKM. CDR3 loop: CASSLLAVDEQFF. In nucleotides, the CDR3 is TGTGCCAGCAGTTTATTGGCGGTCGATGAGCAGTTCTTC. Full variable domain (rest looked up from reference TRBV28 and TRBJ2-1): DVKVTQSSRYLVKRTGEKVFLECVQDMDHENMFWYRQDPGLGLRLIYFSYDVKMKEKGDIPEGYSVSREKKERFSLILESASTNQTSMYLCASSLLAVDEQFFGPGTRLTVL.

V is TRBV5-4 and J is TRBJ1-2, with D perhaps matching TRBD1 (6 bases). V shed 4 bases and J shed 10 bases, with 17 bases lying between them. The germline CDR1 and CDR2 sequences are SGHNT and YYREEE (reference sequence). This CDR3 has 13 residues. The CDR3 is CASSNALQGDYTF. CDR3 bases: TGTGCCAGCAGCAATGCTTTACAGGGAGACTACACCTTC.

CDR3 DNA sequence: TGCGCCAGCAGCCCCCCGACCGGGACAGGGGTCGAGACCCAGTACTTC. Encoded protein: CASSPPTGTGVETQYF. This chain joins TRBV5-1 and TRBJ2-5, with TRBD1 identical over 10 bases. V was pared by 4 bases and J by 5 bases, with 11 bases of the junction left unmatched. The CDR3 spans 16 residues. Germline CDR1 reads SGHRS; CDR2 reads YFSETQ.

The chain is built from TRBV9 and TRBJ1-1; D not resolved. CDR1 and CDR2 from the germline V gene are SGDLS and YYNGEE. The CDR3 sequence is 16 residues long. The V end was cut by 1 base, the J end by 5 bases, with 18 bases between. In DNA form, the CDR3 reads TGTGCCAGCAGCGTATCTGGTGGCCCGGGTTTAACTGAAGCTTTCTTT. Translation gives CASSVSGGPGLTEAFF.

The chain recombines TRBV7-9 with TRBJ2-7; the match to TRBD1 covers 8 bases. The CDR3 contains 14 residues. V lost 4 bases to trimming and J lost 4 bases; unmatched junction nucleotides: 6. Per germline, CDR1 SEHNR and CDR2 FQNEAQ (reference sequence). For the CDR3, the DNA is TGTGCCAGCAGCTATGGACAGGGCCTATACGAGCAGTACTTC. Translated: CASSYGQGLYEQYF.

The rearrangement joins TRBV30 to TRBJ2-7; no definite D call. The CDR3 is 12 residues long. Germline V CDR1 and CDR2: GTSNPN, SVGIG (reference sequence). V dropped 1 base and J dropped 4 bases, with 8 bases sitting between them. The CDR3 DNA is TGTGCCTGGAGTGGACATGGTTACGAGCAGTACTTC. Translating it yields CAWSGHGYEQYF.

The chain has TRBV2 and TRBJ2-5, with a weak D call TRBD1 (6 bases). Germline CDR1 is SNHLY and CDR2 is FYNNEI. This CDR3 spans 13 amino acids. V lost 2 bases and J 5 bases, leaving 9 bases between the germline ends. The CDR3 sequence is CASSETRGETQYF. Here the CDR3 DNA reads TGTGCCAGCAGTGAAACGAGGGGGGAGACCCAGTACTTC.

The chain is built from TRBV30 and TRBJ2-1; TRBD1 agrees at 10 bases. This CDR3 has 19 residues. Germline V gene data show CDR1 as GTSNPN and CDR2 as SVGIG (reference sequence). V dropped 5 bases and J dropped 0; count of bases not matched to a gene: 16. As DNA, the CDR3 is TGTGCCTGGGAGAAAGGGACAGGGGTTTATAAAATCTCCTACAATGAGCAGTTCTTC. Its translation: CAWEKGTGVYKISYNEQFF.

The chain couples TRBV9 to TRBJ2-7, with 10 bases identical to TRBD1. This CDR3 is built from 15 residues. The J segment lost 2 bases and the V segment lost 4 bases, leaving 6 bases of the junction unmatched. CDR1 is SGDLS, CDR2 YYNGEE, per germline. CDR3 sequence reads: CASSYRDRGTYEQYF. CDR3 in DNA: TGTGCCAGCAGCTACCGGGACAGGGGAACCTACGAGCAGTACTTC.

The CDR3 region is CASSFGQGFQPQHF. CDR3 bases: TGTGCCAGCAGTTTCGGACAGGGTTTTCAGCCCCAGCATTTT. The V gene is TRBV6-5, the J gene TRBJ1-5; 8 bases agree with TRBD1. V lost 4 bases to trimming and J lost 6 bases; unmatched junction nucleotides: 5. The CDR3 has 14 residues. Germline V gives CDR1 MNHEY, CDR2 SVGAGI.

This clone has only one observation. The chain uses TRBV7-8 and TRBJ2-1; 10 bases match TRBD2. Germline V gives CDR1 SGHVS, CDR2 FQNEAQ. This CDR3 has 16 residues. Trimming removed 5 bases from V and 3 bases from J; junction bases left unmatched: 7. CDR3 coding DNA: TGTGCCAGCAGCAAAGCTAGCGGGAGCAACTACAATGAGCAGTTCTTC. Its protein product is CASSKASGSNYNEQFF.

The rearrangement uses TRBV28 and TRBJ2-7; D gene ambiguous. Germline V lookup: CDR1 MDHEN, CDR2 SYDVKM. The CDR3 totals 15 residues. Trimming took 4 bases from V and 4 from J, leaving 17 bases between them. DNA for the CDR3: TGTGCCAGCAGTTCGGCGTTTGTGGGGAAATACGAGCAGTACTTC. The encoded protein is CASSSAFVGKYEQYF.

V and J are TRBV5-8 and TRBJ2-3, with 8 bases lining up with TRBD2. The CDR3 has 16 residues. V was pared by 4 bases and J by 1 base, with 8 bases of the junction left unmatched. CDR1 and CDR2 from the germline V gene are SGHTS and YDEGEE. The CDR3 is CASSLLAGSGTDTQYF. DNA of the CDR3: TGTGCCAGCAGCCTTTTAGCGGGATCGGGCACAGATACGCAGTATTTT.

The chain combines TRBV5-6 with TRBJ2-3, with D possibly being TRBD1 (6 bases). The CDR3 consists of 16 residues. The V gene lost 4 bases and the J gene lost 4 bases, with 19 bases spanning the gap. Germline CDR1 and CDR2: SGHDT and YYEEEE. CDR3 in DNA: TGTGCCAGCAGCGTCCCGATGGGACACCCCCCAGATACGCAGTATTTT. Its translation: CASSVPMGHPPDTQYF.